This T cell receptor beta chain came from a study of T cells in Graves' hyperthyroidism and ophthalmopathy. Notes on the study in general: The model's output predicted ophthalmopathy at a median of about 6.5 months prior to onset. Peripheral blood also featured most of the thyroid clonotypes expanded above 0.001.

Regions amplified from RNA transcripts were the TCR beta CDR3 regions. The HTBI primer set was used in a first-round RT-PCR of the TCR CDR3. A single record per CDR3 protein comes from TCRdb applying MiXCR to the multiplex PCR reads. The sample shows roughly 510,000 distinct CDR3 sequences, roughly 45% of them seen only once. This clonotype occurred a few times. Its antigen is still unknown. Exclusions: uncontrolled infection, other autoimmune disease, pregnancy, lactation. Clinical symptoms, serum thyroxine and TRAb, thyroid ultrasound and orbital computed tomography together formed the diagnostic basis. The source material was peripheral blood or thyroid tissue (not recorded which). The TCR originated in an adult woman with Graves' disease, either hyperthyroidism or ophthalmopathy (not recorded which).

The CDR3 DNA is TGTGCCAGCAGCACACAGGGGGGCCCCGGGGACTATGGCTACACCTTC. Amino acid sequence: CASSTQGGPGDYGYTF. V gene TRBV28 combines with J gene TRBJ1-2, with TRBD1 matching over 8 bases. This CDR3 spans 16 amino acids. J was trimmed by 3 bases and V by 6 bases; bases with no gene match: 12. Germline assignment: CDR1 MDHEN and CDR2 SYDVKM.